This entry describes one T cell receptor (beta chain). Its antigen remains unidentified. This CDR3 has 14 amino acids. Germline V CDR1 and CDR2: MDHEN, SYDVKM. With 7 bases removed from V and 7 bases from J, the gap between germline ends came to 14 bases. These data originate in a study of T cell responses to AZD1222 COVID-19 vaccine. Study results and limitations: At study baseline, merely more than 5 AZD1222 recipients were seropositive. Across the whole spike, CD4 TCRs peaked at regions 160-218 and 743-854. There were repertoire samples only from the period after the peak T cell response. Spike-specific TCR breadth and depth were elevated following two AZD1222 doses.

The data were produced by immunoSEQ multiplex PCR, yet TCRdb's version contains in-frame clones alone and is incomplete. The sample carries about 130,000 clones, approximately 92% recorded once. This clonotype was sampled from an adult who received the AZD1222 COVID-19 vaccine. The material was peripheral blood, obtained 28 days after the second AZD1222 dose. This chain connects TRBV28 to TRBJ1-6; D might be TRBD1 (5 bases). The CDR3 sequence: CASTHRGLNSPLHF. DNA for the CDR3: TGTGCCAGCACCCACCGGGGGTTGAATTCACCCCTCCACTTT.